Listed below are T cell receptor beta chains from one sample, sequenced in a study of cytomegalovirus exposure and HLA in healthy donors. TCRdb keeps only in-frame clones here, not all; method: immunoSEQ multiplex PCR. Of 70,000 to 85,000 clones in the sample, 94% were seen once. The sequenced sample consisted of PBMCs. These TCRs come from a woman in her late teens or twenties in good health and CMV-seropositive. CDR3s include the opening cysteine and the closing phenylalanine or tryptophan. The order of the fields is D gene, clone size, J gene, V gene, CDR3 protein, CDR3 DNA. The D gene is left open where the match is weak. Clone size is given for some rows only: seen once, a few or many times, or a class if the clone is expanded.

>NA|NA|TRBJ1-1|TRBV4-3
CASSYTENTEAFF
TGCGCCAGCAGCTACACAGAGAACACTGAAGCTTTCTTT
>TRBD2|NA|TRBJ2-1|TRBV6-1
CASSAVGGSSYNEQFF
TGTGCCAGCAGTGCGGTGGGGGGGAGCTCCTACAATGAGCAGTTCTTC
>NA|NA|TRBJ1-3|TRBV5-4
CASSSVGQGGNTIYF
TGTGCCAGCAGCTCCGTGGGTCAGGGAGGAAACACCATATATTTT
>NA|once|TRBJ2-4|TRBV2
CASSVLAKNIQYF
TGTGCCAGCAGTGTACTAGCCAAAAACATTCAGTACTTC
>TRBD1|NA|TRBJ1-2|TRBV6-1
CASSPSRQGGYGYTF
TGTGCCAGCAGCCCCAGCCGACAGGGTGGCTATGGCTACACCTTC
>TRBD2|NA|TRBJ2-3|TRBV9
CASSVGGLAGGLTDTQYF
TGTGCCAGCAGCGTAGGAGGACTAGCGGGAGGATTGACAGATACGCAGTATTTT
>TRBD1|once|TRBJ1-3|TRBV9
CASSVAGTGEPGNTIYF
TGTGCCAGCAGCGTAGCCGGGACAGGGGAACCTGGAAACACCATATATTTT
>TRBD2|NA|TRBJ2-7|TRBV4-3
CASSQLAGTNYEQYF
TGCGCCAGCAGCCAACTAGCGGGGACAAACTACGAGCAGTACTTC
>NA|NA|TRBJ2-1|TRBV5-1
CASSSTTGGVYNEQFF
TGCGCCAGCAGCTCAACCACAGGGGGGGTCTACAATGAGCAGTTCTTC
>NA|NA|TRBJ2-3|TRBV6-5
CASSYSSGAGDTQYF
TGTGCCAGCAGTTACTCTTCAGGGGCTGGAGATACGCAGTATTTT
>NA|NA|TRBJ1-6|TRBV11-3
CASSLDLDKYNSPLHF
TGTGCCAGCAGCTTAGACTTGGACAAATATAATTCACCCCTCCACTTT
>TRBD1|NA|TRBJ1-4|TRBV7-2
CASTMDRGDEKLFF
TGTGCCAGCACCATGGACAGGGGGGACGAAAAACTGTTTTTT
>TRBD2|NA|TRBJ2-5|TRBV11-2
CASSLEAGEETQYF
TGTGCCAGCAGCTTAGAGGCGGGGGAAGAGACCCAGTACTTC
>NA|few|TRBJ2-7|TRBV6-5
CASSAWVGTYEQYF
TGTGCCAGCAGTGCCTGGGTCGGGACCTACGAGCAGTACTTC
>TRBD2|NA|TRBJ2-1|TRBV23-1
CASSQSDFWIAGADTENNEQFF
TGCGCCAGCAGTCAATCCGACTTTTGGATAGCGGGGGCCGATACGGAAAACAATGAGCAGTTCTTC
>NA|NA|TRBJ1-2|TRBV21-1
CASSKVPGDGYTF
TGTGCCAGCAGCAAAGTTCCGGGGGACGGCTACACCTTC
>TRBD2|NA|TRBJ2-1|TRBV6-5
CASSPRLAEYNEQFF
TGTGCCAGCAGTCCTCGACTAGCGGAGTACAATGAGCAGTTCTTC
>NA|once|TRBJ2-2|TRBV11-2
CASSFSQNTGELFF
TGTGCCAGCAGCTTTAGCCAGAACACCGGGGAGCTGTTTTTT
>TRBD1|NA|TRBJ1-3|TRBV27
CASSPGQGAVGNTIYF
TGTGCCAGCAGTCCCGGACAGGGGGCGGTGGGAAACACCATATATTTT
>NA|NA|TRBJ2-3|TRBV7-9
CASSFPRSSGTDTQYF
TGTGCCAGCAGCTTCCCTCGGAGTAGCGGCACAGATACGCAGTATTTT
>TRBD2|NA|TRBJ2-3|TRBV6-6
CASSPRTSGGVNTQYF
TGTGCCAGCAGCCCCAGGACTAGCGGGGGGGTCAATACGCAGTATTTT
>NA|NA|TRBJ1-1|TRBV6-5
CASSYREGNTEAFF
TGTGCCAGCAGTTACAGAGAGGGTAACACTGAAGCTTTCTTT
>NA|NA|TRBJ1-1|TRBV2
CASGGSARTEAFF
TGTGCCAGCGGAGGATCGGCGCGAACTGAAGCTTTCTTT
>TRBD2|NA|TRBJ2-3|TRBV19
CASNLGGLAGADTQYF
TGTGCCAGTAATCTAGGGGGACTAGCGGGAGCAGATACGCAGTATTTT
>TRBD1|NA|TRBJ1-4|TRBV5-8
CASSFTGVDEKLFF
TGTGCCAGCAGCTTTACAGGGGTAGATGAAAAACTGTTTTTT
>NA|NA|TRBJ2-3|TRBV11-3
CASSQAGGSTDTQYF
TGTGCCAGCAGCCAGGCGGGCGGGAGCACAGATACGCAGTATTTT
>NA|once|TRBJ2-1|TRBV11-2
CASSPSDEQFF
TGTGCCAGCAGCCCATCAGATGAGCAGTTCTTC
>TRBD1|NA|TRBJ2-6|TRBV30
CAWNPQGAGANVLTF
TGTGCCTGGAACCCTCAGGGGGCTGGGGCCAACGTCCTGACTTTC